This entry lists 11 T cell receptor beta chains sequenced from one sample in a study of blood T cell repertoires in COVID-19 (dated by TCRdb to 2019 to 2021). The library was produced with the immunoSEQ multiplex PCR assay. Held by TCRdb, this immuneACCESS table contains in-frame sequences only and omits some clones. Under half of the omission traces to an unresolved V gene where checked; the cause of the rest is unknown. Present in this sample are about 260,000 clones, approximately 84% of which were seen just once. The ten biggest clones cover around 1.8% of the sample. Source material: peripheral blood. The receptors here all came from a woman aged 80 or over with acute or convalescent COVID-19.

The gene calls are TRBV7-8 and TRBJ2-2; D is uncertain. V lost 8 bases and J 0 bases, leaving 10 bases between the germline ends. CDR1 is SGHVS and CDR2 is FQNEAQ in the germline V gene. The CDR3 consists of 14 residues. In nucleotides, the CDR3 is TGTGCCAGCCGTGAGCTATCGAACACCGGGGAGCTGTTTTTT. Encoded protein: CASRELSNTGELFF. Looking up the rest from reference TRBV7-8 and TRBJ2-2 gives the full variable domain: GAGVSQSPRYKVAKRGQDVALRCDPISGHVSLFWYQQALGQGPEFLTYFQNEAQLDKSGLPSDRFFAERPEGSVSTLKIQRTQQEDSAVYLCASRELSNTGELFFGEGSRLTVL.

This sequence joins TRBV4-3 and TRBJ2-1; perhaps TRBD1 as D (6 bases). Germline V lookup: CDR1 LGHNA, CDR2 YSLEER. V gave up 0 bases and J gave up 4 bases, with 10 bases separating them. The CDR3 covers 15 residues. CDR3 in DNA: TGCGCCAGCAGCCAAGATCTAGGACAGTACAATGAGCAGTTCTTC. This sequence encodes CASSQDLGQYNEQFF.

This chain links TRBV9 with TRBJ1-3; no firm D call. Trimming removed 5 bases at V and 4 bases at J, with 7 bases between. This CDR3 has 12 amino acids. The germline gives CDR1 SGDLS, CDR2 YYNGEE. CDR3 sequence (DNA): TGTGCCAGCAGTCAGATCGGAAACACCATATATTTT. Amino acid sequence: CASSQIGNTIYF.

The chain links TRBV7-9 to TRBJ2-3; 10 nucleotides line up with TRBD2. The CDR3 consists of 15 residues. The germline CDR1 and CDR2 sequences are SEHNR and FQNEAQ (reference sequence). The J segment lost 4 bases and the V segment lost 3 bases, leaving 4 bases of the junction unmatched. The CDR3 sequence: CASSFSAGGADTQYF. CDR3 sequence (DNA): TGTGCCAGCAGCTTTTCAGCGGGAGGGGCAGATACGCAGTATTTT.

V and J are TRBV28 and TRBJ1-1; the match to TRBD1 covers 7 bases. V lost 7 bases to trimming and J lost 1 base; unmatched junction nucleotides: 6. The CDR3 consists of 14 residues. Germline V gene data show CDR1 as MDHEN and CDR2 as SYDVKM. The CDR3 DNA follows: TGTGCCAGCACCGAATACAGGGGGAACACTGAAGCTTTCTTT. This translates into CASTEYRGNTEAFF.

The chain uses TRBV11-2 and TRBJ2-3, with D unresolved. Germline loops: CDR1 SGHAT, CDR2 FQNNGV. The length of the CDR3 is 15 residues. V was shortened by 5 bases and J by 3 bases, with 15 bases between the two germline ends. CDR3 residues: CASSPEAPNTDTQYF. CDR3 coding DNA: TGTGCCAGCAGCCCCGAAGCCCCAAATACAGATACGCAGTATTTT. Using reference TRBV11-2 and TRBJ2-3 for the parts outside the CDR3, the full variable domain is EAGVAQSPRYKIIEKRQSVAFWCNPISGHATLYWYQQILGQGPKLLIQFQNNGVVDDSQLPKDRFSAERLKGVDSTLKIQPAKLEDSAVYLCASSPEAPNTDTQYFGPGTRLTVL.

The chain recombines TRBV3-1 (or the pseudogene TRBV3-2) with TRBJ2-5, with a weak D call TRBD1 (5 bases). CDR1 is LGHDT, CDR2 YNNKEL, per germline (reference sequence). The CDR3 is made up of 15 amino acids. V shed 1 base and J shed 9 bases, with 18 bases lying between them. This chain's CDR3 is CASSQGFQGPQAQYF. The CDR3, as DNA: TGTGCCAGCAGCCAAGGGTTCCAGGGCCCCCAGGCCCAGTACTTC.

The CDR3 DNA reads TGCGCCAGCAGCCCCGGGAGGGGACAGTTGGGTGAAAAACTGTTTTTT. Translation gives CASSPGRGQLGEKLFF. V is TRBV5-1 and J is TRBJ1-4, with 7 bases aligning to TRBD1. CDR3 length equals 16 residues. The V and J ends lost 4 bases and 7 bases, in that order; junction bases with no gene match: 13. Germline V CDR1 and CDR2: SGHRS, YFSETQ.

The chain links TRBV6-2 or TRBV6-3 to TRBJ2-5; maybe TRBD1 (5 bases). Germline CDR1 reads MNHEY; CDR2 reads SVGEGT. This CDR3 contains 14 residues. Trimming took off 6 bases at V and 5 bases at J, with 16 bases between the two ends. The CDR3 sequence: CASSTQGLRETQYF. The CDR3 DNA reads as TGTGCCAGCAGCACCCAGGGCCTAAGGGAGACCCAGTACTTC.

The genes are TRBV6-5 and TRBJ2-3, with no clear D. Trimming removed 6 bases at V and 1 base at J, with 8 bases between. There are 13 residues in the CDR3. In germline, CDR1 is MNHEY, CDR2 SVGAGI. CDR3 region: CASSPPGTDTQYF. The CDR3 DNA is TGTGCCAGCAGCCCCCCGGGCACAGATACGCAGTATTTT.

This rearrangement joins TRBV5-1 to TRBJ2-3; 9 nucleotides match TRBD1. The CDR3 extends over 14 amino acids. CDR1 is SGHRS and CDR2 is YFSETQ in the germline V gene. V gave up 2 bases and J gave up 4 bases; unmatched junction bases: 2. The CDR3 spells CASSFGQGPDTQYF. CDR3 in DNA: TGCGCCAGCAGCTTCGGACAGGGGCCAGATACGCAGTATTTT. Based on the CDR3 plus reference TRBV5-1 and TRBJ2-3, the full variable domain is KAGVTQTPRYLIKTRGQQVTLSCSPISGHRSVSWYQQTPGQGLQFLFEYFSETQRNKGNFPGRFSGRQFSNSRSEMNVSTLELGDSALYLCASSFGQGPDTQYFGPGTRLTVL.